This TCR beta chain was obtained from a study of blood T cell repertoires in COVID-19. In the authors' methods: By means of reference gene primer amplification, nucleated cell counts were estimated. Repertoires were generated with immunoSEQ multiplex PCR, while TCRdb's copy carries only in-frame clones and drops some. From that table come the V and J calls and clone size; the DNA was used to work out D and trimming. Seen here are 150,000 to 200,000 clones, 86% observed once, and the top ten hold around 0.99%. Germline V gene lookup returns CDR1 SGHDN and CDR2 FVKESK. Trimming took off 5 bases at V and 3 bases at J, with 10 bases between the two ends. This CDR3 is built from 13 residues.

The specimen sequenced was peripheral blood. The chain links TRBV14 to TRBJ1-2; D uncertain. The clonotype was recovered from a man younger than 30 with acute or convalescent COVID-19. The CDR3 coding sequence is TGTGCCAGCAGCGAACAGACGTACTATGGCTACACCTTC. Its translation: CASSEQTYYGYTF.